This T cell receptor (beta chain) emerged from a study of tumor-infiltrating lymphocytes in primary liver carcinoma. For the study at large: Subjects presented with primary liver carcinoma managed by surgical resection. Both sexes were represented among patients, who were 30 to 69 years old.

Whole-study findings and limits: Lower overlap was observed for tumor-adjacent and tumor-blood pairs relative to tumor region pairs. Because of bulk unsorted sampling, CD4+ and CD8+ repertoires were not subjected to comparison.

In the case of this clonotype: Its matching antigen is unknown.

The CDR3 is 15 residues long. Germline CDR1 LGHNA, CDR2 YNFKEQ. With 1 base removed from V and 2 bases from J, the gap between germline ends came to 12 bases. Production of TCR beta cDNA used approximately 0.55 ug total RNA together with a constant-region primer. Investigators got TCR beta libraries out of three nested multiplex PCR rounds, done with slightly modified ARM-PCR. The opening two PCR rounds, about 11 cycles each, paired TRBV1-TRBV30 forward primers with a C-beta reverse primer. TCRdb re-called the multiplex PCR reads through MiXCR, storing one row per CDR3 protein. The table includes 180,000 or so distinct CDR3 sequences, over 45% detected once. Out of unsorted whole blood came the blood RNA, and germline DNA was extracted as well.

This TCR derives from a man aged 35-49 years with primary liver carcinoma and hepatitis B virus infection. Sequencing input: peripheral blood. This chain connects TRBV4-2 to TRBJ2-7, with D perhaps matching TRBD1 or TRBD2 (5 bases each). CDR3 nucleotides: TGTGCCAGCAGCCAAGGGGACGGTAGCGCCTACGAGCAGTACTTC. Encoded protein: CASSQGDGSAYEQYF.